This T cell receptor (beta chain) comes out of a study of shared clonotypes between healthy human individuals. Whole-study context: Three plates each covered CD4 naive and memory; CD8 naive two, CD8 memory one.

V was pared by 6 bases and J by 0 bases, with 10 bases of the junction left unmatched. The germline V gene encodes CDR1 MDHEN and CDR2 SYDVKM. The length of the CDR3 is 16 residues. Profiling relied on immunoSEQ multiplex PCR, and the TCRdb table lists in-frame clones only, not all of them. The sample consists of approximately 1.4 million clones, 95% to 99% of them appearing once. The sequenced sample was naive CD4+ T cells sorted from blood. Sample subset: CD45RA+ positively selected. The origin of this receptor is a man in his thirties or forties in good health. V is TRBV28 and J is TRBJ2-7; 8 positions agree with TRBD2. CDR3 DNA sequence: TGTGCCAGCAGGTGGGGGGCCGGGACTAGCTCCTACGAGCAGTACTTC. It encodes CASRWGAGTSSYEQYF. Combining the CDR3 with reference TRBV28 and TRBJ2-7 gives the whole variable domain DVKVTQSSRYLVKRTGEKVFLECVQDMDHENMFWYRQDPGLGLRLIYFSYDVKMKEKGDIPEGYSVSREKKERFSLILESASTNQTSMYLCASRWGAGTSSYEQYFGPGTRLTVT.